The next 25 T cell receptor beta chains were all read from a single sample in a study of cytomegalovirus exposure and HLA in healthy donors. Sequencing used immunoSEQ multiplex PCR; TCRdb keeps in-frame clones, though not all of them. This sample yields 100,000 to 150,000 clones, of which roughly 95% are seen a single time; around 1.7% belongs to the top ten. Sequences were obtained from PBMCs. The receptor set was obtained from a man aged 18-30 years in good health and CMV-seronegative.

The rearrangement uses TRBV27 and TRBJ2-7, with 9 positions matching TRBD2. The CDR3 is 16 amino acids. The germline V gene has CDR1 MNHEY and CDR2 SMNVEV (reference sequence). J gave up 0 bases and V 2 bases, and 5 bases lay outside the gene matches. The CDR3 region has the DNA TGTGCCAGCAGTTTAGGGCCACTAGCGGGCTCCTACGAGCAGTACTTC. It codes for CASSLGPLAGSYEQYF.

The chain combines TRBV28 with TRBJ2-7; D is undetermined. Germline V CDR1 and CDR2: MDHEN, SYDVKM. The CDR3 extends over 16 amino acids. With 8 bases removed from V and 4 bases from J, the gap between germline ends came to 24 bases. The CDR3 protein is CASSSFNPEKRYEQYF. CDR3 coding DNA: TGTGCCAGCTCATCTTTTAATCCGGAGAAACGGTACGAGCAGTACTTC.

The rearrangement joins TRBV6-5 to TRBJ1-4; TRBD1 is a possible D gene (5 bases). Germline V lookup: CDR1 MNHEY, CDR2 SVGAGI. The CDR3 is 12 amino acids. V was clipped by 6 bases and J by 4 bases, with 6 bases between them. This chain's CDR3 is CASRRGNEKLFF. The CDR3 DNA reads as TGTGCCAGCAGAAGGGGTAATGAAAAACTGTTTTTT.

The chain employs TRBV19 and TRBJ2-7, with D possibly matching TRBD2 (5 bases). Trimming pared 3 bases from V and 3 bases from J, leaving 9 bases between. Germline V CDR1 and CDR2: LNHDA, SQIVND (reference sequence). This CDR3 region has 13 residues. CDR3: CASSIRGGYEQYF. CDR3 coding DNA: TGTGCCAGTAGTATTCGCGGAGGCTACGAGCAGTACTTC. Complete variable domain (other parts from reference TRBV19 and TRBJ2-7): DGGITQSPKYLFRKEGQNVTLSCEQNLNHDAMYWYRQDPGQGLRLIYYSQIVNDFQKGDIAEGYSVSREKKESFPLTVTSAQKNPTAFYLCASSIRGGYEQYFGPGTRLTVT.

The CDR3 nucleotides read TGTGCCAGCAGCCCCACTAGCGCGAGCTCCTACAATGAGCAGTTCTTC. Its translation: CASSPTSASSYNEQFF. The V call is TRBV9, the J call TRBJ2-1, with 7 bases identical to TRBD2. Germline CDR1 reads SGDLS; CDR2 reads YYNGEE. The CDR3 runs 16 residues. The V segment lost 4 bases and the J segment 0 bases; nucleotides outside the gene matches: 7.

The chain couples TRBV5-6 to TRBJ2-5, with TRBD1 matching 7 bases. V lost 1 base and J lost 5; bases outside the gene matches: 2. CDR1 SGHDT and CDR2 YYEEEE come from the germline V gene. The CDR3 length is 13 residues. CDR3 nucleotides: TGTGCCAGCAGCTTGACAGGGGAGGAGACCCAGTACTTC. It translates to CASSLTGEETQYF.

The CDR3 region has the DNA TGTGCCAGCAGTTACGTTCAGGGGGCCAAAAACATTCAGTACTTC. Translation gives CASSYVQGAKNIQYF. The rearrangement links TRBV6-5 to TRBJ2-4; D perhaps matches TRBD1 (6 bases). Trimming pared 2 bases from V and 1 base from J, leaving 9 bases between. In germline, CDR1 is MNHEY, CDR2 SVGAGI. The CDR3 is 15 amino acids.

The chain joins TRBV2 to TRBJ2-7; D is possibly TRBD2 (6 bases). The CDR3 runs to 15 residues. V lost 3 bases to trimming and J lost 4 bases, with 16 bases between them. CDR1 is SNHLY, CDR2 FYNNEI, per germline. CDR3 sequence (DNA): TGTGCCAGCAGTGATTTCGGAGGGTTCGGTTACGAGCAGTACTTC. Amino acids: CASSDFGGFGYEQYF.

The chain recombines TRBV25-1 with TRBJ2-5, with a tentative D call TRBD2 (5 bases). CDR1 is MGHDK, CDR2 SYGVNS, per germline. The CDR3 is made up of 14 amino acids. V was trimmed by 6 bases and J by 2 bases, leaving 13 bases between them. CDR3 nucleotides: TGTGCCAGCAGCCTCCGGACGGGACAAGAGACCCAGTACTTC. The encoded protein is CASSLRTGQETQYF.

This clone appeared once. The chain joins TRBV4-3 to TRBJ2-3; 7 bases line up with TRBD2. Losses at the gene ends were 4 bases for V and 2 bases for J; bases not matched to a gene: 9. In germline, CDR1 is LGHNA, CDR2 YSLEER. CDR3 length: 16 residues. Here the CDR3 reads CASSPRIAGLTDTQYF. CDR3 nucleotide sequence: TGCGCCAGCAGCCCCCGGATAGCGGGTCTCACAGATACGCAGTATTTT.

The CDR3 loop reads CASSQDDNSPSGANVLTF. CDR3 DNA sequence: TGCGCCAGCAGCCAAGACGACAACTCCCCCTCTGGGGCCAACGTCCTGACTTTC. The rearrangement links TRBV4-3 to TRBJ2-6; no clear D. Looked up from germline, CDR1 is LGHNA and CDR2 is YSLEER. The CDR3 loop spans 18 amino acids. Trimming stripped 0 bases from V and 0 bases from J, with 12 bases between.

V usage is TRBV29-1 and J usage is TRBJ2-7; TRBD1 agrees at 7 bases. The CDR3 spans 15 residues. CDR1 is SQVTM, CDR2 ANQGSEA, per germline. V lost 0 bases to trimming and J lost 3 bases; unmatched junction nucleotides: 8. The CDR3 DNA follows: TGCAGCGTTGAAGAAGGGGACAGCCTCGTCTACGAGCAGTACTTC. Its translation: CSVEEGDSLVYEQYF.

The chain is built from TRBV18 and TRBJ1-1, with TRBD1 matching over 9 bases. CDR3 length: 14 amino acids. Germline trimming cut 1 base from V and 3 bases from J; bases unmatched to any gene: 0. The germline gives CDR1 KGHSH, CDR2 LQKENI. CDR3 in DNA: TGTGCCAGCTCACCACGACAGGGGGACACTGAAGCTTTCTTT. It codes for CASSPRQGDTEAFF.

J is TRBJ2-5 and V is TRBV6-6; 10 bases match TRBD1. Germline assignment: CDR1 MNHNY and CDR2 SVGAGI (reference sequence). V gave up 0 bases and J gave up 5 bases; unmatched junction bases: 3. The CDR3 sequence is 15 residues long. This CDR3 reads CASSYSTGGWETQYF. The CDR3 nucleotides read TGTGCCAGCAGTTACTCGACAGGGGGCTGGGAGACCCAGTACTTC.

CDR3 nucleotide sequence: TGTGCCAGCAGCTTAGGAGACAGACAAGAGACCCAGTACTTC. Translating it yields CASSLGDRQETQYF. V is TRBV13 and J is TRBJ2-5, with D maybe TRBD1 (5 bases). CDR3 length equals 14 residues. Germline-derived CDR1 and CDR2 are PRHDT and FYEKMQ (reference sequence). V dropped 0 bases and J dropped 2 bases, with 7 bases sitting between them.

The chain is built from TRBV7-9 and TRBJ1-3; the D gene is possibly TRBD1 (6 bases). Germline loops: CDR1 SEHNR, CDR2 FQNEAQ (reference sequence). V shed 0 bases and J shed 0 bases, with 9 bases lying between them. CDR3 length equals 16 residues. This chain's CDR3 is CASSLAQGISGNTIYF. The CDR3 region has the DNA TGTGCCAGCAGCTTAGCGCAGGGGATCTCTGGAAACACCATATATTTT.

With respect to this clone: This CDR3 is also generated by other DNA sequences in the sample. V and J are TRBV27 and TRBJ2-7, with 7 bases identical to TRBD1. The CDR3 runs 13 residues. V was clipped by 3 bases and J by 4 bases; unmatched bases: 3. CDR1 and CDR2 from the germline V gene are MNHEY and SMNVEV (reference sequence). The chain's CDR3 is CASSFRGSYEQYF. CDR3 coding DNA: TGTGCCAGCAGTTTCAGGGGGTCATACGAGCAGTACTTC.

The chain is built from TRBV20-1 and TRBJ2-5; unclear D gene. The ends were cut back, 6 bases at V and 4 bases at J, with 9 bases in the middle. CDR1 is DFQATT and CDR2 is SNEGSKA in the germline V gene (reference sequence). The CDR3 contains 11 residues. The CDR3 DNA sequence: TGCAGTGCCTCTAAAGCAGAGACCCAGTACTTC. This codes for CSASKAETQYF.

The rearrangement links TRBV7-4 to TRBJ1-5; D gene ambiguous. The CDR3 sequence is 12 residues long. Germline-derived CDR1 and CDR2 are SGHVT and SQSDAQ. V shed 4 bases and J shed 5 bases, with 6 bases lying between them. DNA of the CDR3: TGTGCCAGCAGCTCCCAGGATCAGCCCCAGCATTTT. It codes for CASSSQDQPQHF.

The CDR3 DNA follows: TGTGCCAGCAGTTACACCGGGACAGGGGGCCAGTATGGCTACACCTTC. This sequence encodes CASSYTGTGGQYGYTF. The chain uses TRBV6-5 and TRBJ1-2, with TRBD1 matching 12 bases. V lost 2 bases, J lost 5 bases, and 6 bases stayed unmatched. The CDR3 spans 16 residues. The germline V gene encodes CDR1 MNHEY and CDR2 SVGAGI.

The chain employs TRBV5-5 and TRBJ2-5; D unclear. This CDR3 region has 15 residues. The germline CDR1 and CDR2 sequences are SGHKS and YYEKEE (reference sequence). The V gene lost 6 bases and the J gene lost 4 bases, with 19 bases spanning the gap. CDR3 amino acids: CASTVSPRGGETQYF. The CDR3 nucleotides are TGTGCCAGCACCGTAAGTCCCCGTGGCGGAGAGACCCAGTACTTC. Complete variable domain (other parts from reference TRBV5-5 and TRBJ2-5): DAGVTQSPTHLIKTRGQQVTLRCSPISGHKSVSWYQQVLGQGPQFIFQYYEKEERGRGNFPDRFSARQFPNYSSELNVNALLLGDSALYLCASTVSPRGGETQYFGPGTRLLVL.

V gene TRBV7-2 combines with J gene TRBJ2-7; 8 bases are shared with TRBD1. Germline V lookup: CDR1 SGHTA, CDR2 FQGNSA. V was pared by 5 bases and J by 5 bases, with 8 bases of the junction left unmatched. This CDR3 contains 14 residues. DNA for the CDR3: TGTGCCAGCAGCCCCCTGGACAGGGTCCACGAGCAGTACTTC. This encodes CASSPLDRVHEQYF.

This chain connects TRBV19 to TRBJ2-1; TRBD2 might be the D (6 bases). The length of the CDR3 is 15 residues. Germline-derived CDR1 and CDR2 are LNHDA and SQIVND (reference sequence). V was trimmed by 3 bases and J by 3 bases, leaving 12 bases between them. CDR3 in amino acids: CASSMWRGDYNEQFF. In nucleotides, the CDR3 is TGTGCCAGTAGTATGTGGCGGGGAGACTACAATGAGCAGTTCTTC.

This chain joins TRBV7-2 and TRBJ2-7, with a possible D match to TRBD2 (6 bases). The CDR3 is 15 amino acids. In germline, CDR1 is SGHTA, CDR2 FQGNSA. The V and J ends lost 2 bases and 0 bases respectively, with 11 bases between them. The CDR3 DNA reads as TGTGCCAGCAGCTTAAAACGGGAGAGCTCCTACGAGCAGTACTTC. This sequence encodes CASSLKRESSYEQYF.

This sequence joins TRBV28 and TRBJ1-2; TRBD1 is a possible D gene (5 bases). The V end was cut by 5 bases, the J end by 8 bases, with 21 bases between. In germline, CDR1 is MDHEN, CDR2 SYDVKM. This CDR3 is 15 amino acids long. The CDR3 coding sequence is TGTGCCAGCAGTAATCCCCAGGGACTGATGAACGGCTACACCTTC. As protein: CASSNPQGLMNGYTF.